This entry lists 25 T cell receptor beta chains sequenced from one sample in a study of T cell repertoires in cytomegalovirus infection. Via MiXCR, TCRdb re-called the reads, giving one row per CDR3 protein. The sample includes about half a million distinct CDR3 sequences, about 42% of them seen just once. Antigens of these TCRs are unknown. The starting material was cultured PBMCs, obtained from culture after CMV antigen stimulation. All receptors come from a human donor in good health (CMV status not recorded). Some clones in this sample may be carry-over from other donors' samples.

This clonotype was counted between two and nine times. In DNA, the CDR3 is TGTGCCAGCAGCTTAACTGGGGGCCGCACTGAAGCTTTCTTT. Encoded protein: CASSLTGGRTEAFF. The chain combines TRBV11-2 with TRBJ1-1; D perhaps matches TRBD1 (6 bases). CDR3 length equals 14 residues. Germline CDR1 reads SGHAT; CDR2 reads FQNNGV. V gave up 2 bases and J gave up 4 bases, with 11 bases separating them. Combining the CDR3 with reference TRBV11-2 and TRBJ1-1 gives the whole variable domain EAGVAQSPRYKIIEKRQSVAFWCNPISGHATLYWYQQILGQGPKLLIQFQNNGVVDDSQLPKDRFSAERLKGVDSTLKIQPAKLEDSAVYLCASSLTGGRTEAFFGQGTRLTVV.

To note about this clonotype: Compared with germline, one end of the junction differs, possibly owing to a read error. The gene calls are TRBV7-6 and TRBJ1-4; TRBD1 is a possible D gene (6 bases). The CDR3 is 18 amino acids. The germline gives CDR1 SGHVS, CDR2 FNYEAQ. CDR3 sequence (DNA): TGTGCCAGCAGCTTAGCTCCCCCCGCCGGGGGCTTCGATGAAACACTGTTTTTT. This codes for CASSLAPPAGGFDETLFF.

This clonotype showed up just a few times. The CDR3 DNA reads as TGTGCCAGCAGCTTACGAGGGGACCTAGCGGGGGCGAACGAGGGTACAGATACGCAGTATTTT. Protein sequence: CASSLRGDLAGANEGTDTQYF. The chain employs TRBV7-8 and TRBJ2-3; TRBD2 matches 10 bases. Unmatched junction bases numbered 20, after V lost 2 bases and J lost 3 bases. CDR3 length: 21 residues. CDR1 and CDR2 (germline): SGHVS, FQNEAQ. The full variable domain, in which reference TRBV7-8 and TRBJ2-3 provide the parts outside the CDR3, is GAGVSQSPRYKVAKRGQDVALRCDPISGHVSLFWYQQALGQGPEFLTYFQNEAQLDKSGLPSDRFFAERPEGSVSTLKIQRTQQEDSAVYLCASSLRGDLAGANEGTDTQYFGPGTRLTVL.

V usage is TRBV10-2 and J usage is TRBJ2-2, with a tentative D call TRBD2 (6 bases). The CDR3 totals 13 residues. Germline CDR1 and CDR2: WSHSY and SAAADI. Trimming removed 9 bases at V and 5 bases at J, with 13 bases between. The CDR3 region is CASRERMTGELFF. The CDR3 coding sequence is TGCGCCAGTCGGGAGCGGATGACCGGGGAGCTGTTTTTT.

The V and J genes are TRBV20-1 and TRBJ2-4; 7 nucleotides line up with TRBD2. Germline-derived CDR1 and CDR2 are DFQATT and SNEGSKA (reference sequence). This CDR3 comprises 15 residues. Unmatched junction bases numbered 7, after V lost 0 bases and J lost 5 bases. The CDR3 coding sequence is TGCAGTGCTAGAGATCGTGGGGGGGAAGAAAACATTCAGTACTTC. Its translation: CSARDRGGEENIQYF.

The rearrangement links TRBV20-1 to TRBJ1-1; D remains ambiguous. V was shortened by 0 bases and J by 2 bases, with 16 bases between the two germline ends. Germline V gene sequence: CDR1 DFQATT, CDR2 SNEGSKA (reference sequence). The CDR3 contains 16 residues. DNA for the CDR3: TGCAGTGCTAGAGATTCTAGGGTAGGGCGAAACACTGAAGCTTTCTTT. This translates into CSARDSRVGRNTEAFF.

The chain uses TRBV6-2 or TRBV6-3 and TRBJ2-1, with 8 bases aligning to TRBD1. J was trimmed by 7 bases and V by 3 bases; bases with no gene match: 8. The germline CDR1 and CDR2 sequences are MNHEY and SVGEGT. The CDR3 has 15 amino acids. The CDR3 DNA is TGTGCCAGCAGTTATGTTCAGGGGGCAAGGAATGAGCAGTTCTTC. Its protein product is CASSYVQGARNEQFF.

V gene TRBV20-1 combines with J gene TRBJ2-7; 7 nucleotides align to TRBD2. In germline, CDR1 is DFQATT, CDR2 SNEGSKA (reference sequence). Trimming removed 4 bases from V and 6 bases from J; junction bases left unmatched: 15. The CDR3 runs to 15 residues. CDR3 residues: CSANPKASGRSEQYV. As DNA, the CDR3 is TGCAGTGCTAATCCAAAGGCTAGCGGACGGAGCGAGCAGTACGTC.

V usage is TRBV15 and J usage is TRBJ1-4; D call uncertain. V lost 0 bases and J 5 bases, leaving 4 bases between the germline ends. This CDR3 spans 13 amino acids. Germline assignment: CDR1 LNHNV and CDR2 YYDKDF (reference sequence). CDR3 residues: CATSREENEKLFF. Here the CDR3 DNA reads TGTGCCACCAGCAGAGAGGAGAATGAAAAACTGTTTTTT. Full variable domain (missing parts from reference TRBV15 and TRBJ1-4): DAMVIQNPRYQVTQFGKPVTLSCSQTLNHNVMYWYQQKSSQAPKLLFHYYDKDFNNEADTPDNFQSRRPNTSFCFLDIRSPGLGDTAMYLCATSREENEKLFFGSGTQLSVL.

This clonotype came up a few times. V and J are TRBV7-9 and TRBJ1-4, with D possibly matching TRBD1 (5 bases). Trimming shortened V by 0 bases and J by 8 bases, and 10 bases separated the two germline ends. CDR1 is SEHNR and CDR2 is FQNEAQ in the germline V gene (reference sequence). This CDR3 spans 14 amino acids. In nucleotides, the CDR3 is TGTGCCAGCAGCTTAGCGAGTTGGGACGAAAAACTGTTTTTT. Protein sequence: CASSLASWDEKLFF.

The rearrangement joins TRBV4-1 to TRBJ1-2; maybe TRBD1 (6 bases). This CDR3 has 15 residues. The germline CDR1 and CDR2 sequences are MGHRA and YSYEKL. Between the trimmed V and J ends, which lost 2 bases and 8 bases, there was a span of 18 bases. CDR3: CASSQPRAGVGGYTF. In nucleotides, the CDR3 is TGCGCCAGCAGCCAACCCAGGGCAGGGGTTGGGGGCTACACCTTC.

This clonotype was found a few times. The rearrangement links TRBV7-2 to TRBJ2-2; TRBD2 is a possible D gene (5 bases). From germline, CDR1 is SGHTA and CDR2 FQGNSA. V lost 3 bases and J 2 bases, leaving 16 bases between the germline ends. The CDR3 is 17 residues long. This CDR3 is CASSFHLRAGNTGELFF. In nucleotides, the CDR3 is TGTGCCAGCAGCTTCCATTTGAGGGCCGGAAACACCGGGGAGCTGTTTTTT.

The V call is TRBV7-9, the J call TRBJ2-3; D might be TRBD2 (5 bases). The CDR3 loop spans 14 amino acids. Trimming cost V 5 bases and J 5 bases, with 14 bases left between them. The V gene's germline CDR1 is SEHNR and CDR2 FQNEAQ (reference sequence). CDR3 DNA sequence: TGTGCCAGCAGCCCCTCTCGGACTGTAGATACGCAGTATTTT. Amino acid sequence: CASSPSRTVDTQYF.

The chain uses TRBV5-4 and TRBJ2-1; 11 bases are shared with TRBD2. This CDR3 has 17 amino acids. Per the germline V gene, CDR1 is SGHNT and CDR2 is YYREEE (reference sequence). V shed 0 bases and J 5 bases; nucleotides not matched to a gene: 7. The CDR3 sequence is CASSLGLAGRADNEQFF. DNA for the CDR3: TGTGCCAGCAGCTTGGGACTAGCGGGAAGGGCTGACAATGAGCAGTTCTTC.

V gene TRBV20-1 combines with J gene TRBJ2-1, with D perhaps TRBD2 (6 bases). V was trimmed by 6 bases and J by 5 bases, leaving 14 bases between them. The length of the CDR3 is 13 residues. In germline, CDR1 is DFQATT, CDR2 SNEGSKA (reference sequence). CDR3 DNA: TGCAGTGCCTATGGGGGGAGGAACAATGAGCAGTTCTTC. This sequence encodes CSAYGGRNNEQFF.

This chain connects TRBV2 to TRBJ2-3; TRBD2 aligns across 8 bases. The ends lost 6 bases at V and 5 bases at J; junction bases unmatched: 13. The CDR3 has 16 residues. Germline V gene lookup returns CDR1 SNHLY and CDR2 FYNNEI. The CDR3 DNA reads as TGTGCCAGCAGCCCCATCGGGGGGGGGCGGGAAGATACGCAGTATTTT. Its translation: CASSPIGGGREDTQYF.

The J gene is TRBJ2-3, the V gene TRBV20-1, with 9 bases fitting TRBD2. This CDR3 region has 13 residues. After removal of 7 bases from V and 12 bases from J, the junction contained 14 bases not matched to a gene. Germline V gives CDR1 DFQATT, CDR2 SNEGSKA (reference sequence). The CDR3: CSVSPYSGGQQYF. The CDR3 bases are TGCAGTGTCTCTCCATATAGCGGGGGTCAACAGTATTTT.

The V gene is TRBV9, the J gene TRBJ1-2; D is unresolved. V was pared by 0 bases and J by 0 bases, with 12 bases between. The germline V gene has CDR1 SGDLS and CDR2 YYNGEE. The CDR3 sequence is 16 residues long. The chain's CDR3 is CASSVVDAPPNYGYTF. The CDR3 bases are TGTGCCAGCAGCGTAGTTGACGCACCCCCTAACTATGGCTACACCTTC.

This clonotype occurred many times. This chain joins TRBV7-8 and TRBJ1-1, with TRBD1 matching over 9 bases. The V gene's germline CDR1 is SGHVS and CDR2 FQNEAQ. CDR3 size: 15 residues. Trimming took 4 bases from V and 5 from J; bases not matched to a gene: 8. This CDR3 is CASSSGTGTWTEAFF. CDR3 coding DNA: TGTGCCAGCAGCTCCGGGACAGGGACGTGGACTGAAGCTTTCTTT. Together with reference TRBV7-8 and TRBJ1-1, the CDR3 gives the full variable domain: GAGVSQSPRYKVAKRGQDVALRCDPISGHVSLFWYQQALGQGPEFLTYFQNEAQLDKSGLPSDRFFAERPEGSVSTLKIQRTQQEDSAVYLCASSSGTGTWTEAFFGQGTRLTVV.

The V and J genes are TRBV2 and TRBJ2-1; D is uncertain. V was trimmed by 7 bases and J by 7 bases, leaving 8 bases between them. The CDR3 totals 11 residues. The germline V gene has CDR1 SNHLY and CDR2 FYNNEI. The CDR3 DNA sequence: TGTGCCAGCAATGGGAAGAATGAGCAGTTCTTC. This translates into CASNGKNEQFF.

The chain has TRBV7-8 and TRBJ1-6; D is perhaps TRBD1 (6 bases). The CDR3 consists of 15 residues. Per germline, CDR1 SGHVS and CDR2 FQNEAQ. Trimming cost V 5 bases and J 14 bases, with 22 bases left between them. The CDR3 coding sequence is TGTGCCAGCAGCCCAGGGGCCCCCCGGTGGGGAACCCTCCACTTT. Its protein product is CASSPGAPRWGTLHF.

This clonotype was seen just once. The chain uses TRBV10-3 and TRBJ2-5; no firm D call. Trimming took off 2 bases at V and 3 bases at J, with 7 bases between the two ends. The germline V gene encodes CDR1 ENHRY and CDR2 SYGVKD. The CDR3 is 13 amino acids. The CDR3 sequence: CAISEGNKETQYF. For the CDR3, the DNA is TGTGCCATCAGTGAGGGGAATAAAGAGACCCAGTACTTC.

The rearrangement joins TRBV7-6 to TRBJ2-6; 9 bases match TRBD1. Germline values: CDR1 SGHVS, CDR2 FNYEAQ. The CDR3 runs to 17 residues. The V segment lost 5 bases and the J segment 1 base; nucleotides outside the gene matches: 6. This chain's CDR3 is CASSPRDRVSGANVLTF. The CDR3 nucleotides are TGTGCCAGCAGCCCCCGGGACAGGGTATCTGGGGCCAACGTCCTGACTTTC.

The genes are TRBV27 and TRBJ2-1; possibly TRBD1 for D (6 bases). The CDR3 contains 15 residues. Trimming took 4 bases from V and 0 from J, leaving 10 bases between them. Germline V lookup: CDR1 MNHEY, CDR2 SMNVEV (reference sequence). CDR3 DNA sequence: TGTGCCAGCAGTTCAGGGACAAACTCCTACAATGAGCAGTTCTTC. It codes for CASSSGTNSYNEQFF.

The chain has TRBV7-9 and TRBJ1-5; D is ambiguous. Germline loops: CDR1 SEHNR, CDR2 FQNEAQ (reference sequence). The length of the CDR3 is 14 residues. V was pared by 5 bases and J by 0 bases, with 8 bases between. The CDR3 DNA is TGTGCCAGCAGCAAGTGGGATAGCAATCAGCCCCAGCATTTT. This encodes CASSKWDSNQPQHF.